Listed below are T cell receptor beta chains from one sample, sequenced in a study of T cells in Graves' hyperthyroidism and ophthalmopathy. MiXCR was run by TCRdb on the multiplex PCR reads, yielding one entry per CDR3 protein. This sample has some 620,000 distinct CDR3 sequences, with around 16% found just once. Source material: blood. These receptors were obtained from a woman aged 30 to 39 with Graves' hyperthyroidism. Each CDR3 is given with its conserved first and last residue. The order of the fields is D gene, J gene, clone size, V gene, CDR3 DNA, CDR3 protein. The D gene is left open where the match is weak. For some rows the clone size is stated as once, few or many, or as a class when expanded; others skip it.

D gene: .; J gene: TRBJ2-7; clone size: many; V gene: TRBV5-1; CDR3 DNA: TGCGCCAGCAGCTTGCACGAATACGCCGAGCAGTACTTC; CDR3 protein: CASSLHEYAEQYF
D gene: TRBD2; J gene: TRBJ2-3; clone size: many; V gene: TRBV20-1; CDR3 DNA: TGCAGTGCTAGGGTATTAGAACTAGCGGAGGGGGATACGCAGTATTTT; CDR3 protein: CSARVLELAEGDTQYF
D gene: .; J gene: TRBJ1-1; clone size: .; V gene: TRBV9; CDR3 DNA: TGTGCCAGCAGCGTAGCGGGGTCAGGAGCTGAAGCTTTCTTT; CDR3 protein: CASSVAGSGAEAFF
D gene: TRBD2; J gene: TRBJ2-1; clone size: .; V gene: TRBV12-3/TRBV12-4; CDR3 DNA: TGTGCCAGCAGTTCGAGTGGACTAGCGGGGTGGAGCTCCTACAATGAGCAGTTCTTC; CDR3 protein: CASSSSGLAGWSSYNEQFF
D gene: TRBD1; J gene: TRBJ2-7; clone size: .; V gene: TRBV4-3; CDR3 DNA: TGCGCCAGCAGCCTACTCGGGACAGGGACATACGAGCAGTACTTC; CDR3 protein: CASSLLGTGTYEQYF
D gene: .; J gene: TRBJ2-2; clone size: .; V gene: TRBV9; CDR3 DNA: TGTGCCAGCAGCGTAGAAAGTGGGGCCCTGGCTACCGGGGAGCTGTTTTTT; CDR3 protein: CASSVESGALATGELFF
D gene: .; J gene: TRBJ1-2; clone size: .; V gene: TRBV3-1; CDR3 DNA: TGTGCCAGCAGCCAAGATCAGGGATGGTATGGCTACACCTTC; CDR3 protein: CASSQDQGWYGYTF
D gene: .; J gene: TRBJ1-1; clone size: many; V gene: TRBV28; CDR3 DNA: TGTGCCAGCAGTTACAGGGACACTGAAGCTTTCTTT; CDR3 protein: CASSYRDTEAFF
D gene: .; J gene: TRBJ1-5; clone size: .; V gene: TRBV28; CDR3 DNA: TGTGCCAGCAGCTCCCATCGGCCCAATCAGCCCCAGCATTTT; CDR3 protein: CASSSHRPNQPQHF
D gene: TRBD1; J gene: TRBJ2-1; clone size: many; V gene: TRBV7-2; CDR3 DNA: TGTGCCAGCAGCCGTACAGGGGGTGAGCAGTTCTTC; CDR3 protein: CASSRTGGEQFF
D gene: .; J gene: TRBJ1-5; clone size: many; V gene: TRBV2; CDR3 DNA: TGTGCCAGCAGTGGGAGCTACAATCAGCCCCAGCATTTT; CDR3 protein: CASSGSYNQPQHF
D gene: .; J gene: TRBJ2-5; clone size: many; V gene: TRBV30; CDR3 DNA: TGTGCCTGTGGCGGGAATCCGACGGAGACCCAGTACTTC; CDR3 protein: CACGGNPTETQYF
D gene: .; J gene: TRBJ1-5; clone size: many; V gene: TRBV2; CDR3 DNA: TGTGCCAGCAAGGTTTCGGGGGTAAGCAATCAGCCCCAGCATTTT; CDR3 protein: CASKVSGVSNQPQHF
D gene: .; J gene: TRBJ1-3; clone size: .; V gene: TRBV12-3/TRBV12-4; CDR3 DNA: TGTGCCAGCAGTTCCCAGGCTGGAAACACCATATATTTT; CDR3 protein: CASSSQAGNTIYF
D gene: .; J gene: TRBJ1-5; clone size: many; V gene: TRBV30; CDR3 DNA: TGTGCCTGGAGTGTACAGGGCGGTCAGCCCCAGCATTTT; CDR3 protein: CAWSVQGGQPQHF
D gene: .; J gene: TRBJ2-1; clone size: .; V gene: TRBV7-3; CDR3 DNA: TGTGCCAGCAGCTTAACGGGTGGGGGAGGGGGTGAGCAGTTCTTC; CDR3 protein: CASSLTGGGGGEQFF
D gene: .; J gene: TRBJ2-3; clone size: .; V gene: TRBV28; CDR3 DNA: TGTGCCAGCAGTCTACTAGCCAGCACAGATACGCTGTATTTT; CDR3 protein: CASSLLASTDTLYF
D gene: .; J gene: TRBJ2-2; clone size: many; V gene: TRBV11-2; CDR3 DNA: TGTGCCAGCAGCTTAGGACCCGGGACACTCACCGGGGAGCTGTTTTTT; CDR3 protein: CASSLGPGTLTGELFF
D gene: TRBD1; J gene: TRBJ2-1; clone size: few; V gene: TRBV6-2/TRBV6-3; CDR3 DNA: TGTGCCAGCAGTTCGCCGGGACAGGTGGTCAACAATGAGCAGTTCTTC; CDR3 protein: CASSSPGQVVNNEQFF
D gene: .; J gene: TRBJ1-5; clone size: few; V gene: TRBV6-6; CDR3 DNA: TGTGCCAGCAGTTACTCTCAAAGGGGTGCGGTGCAGCCCCAGCATTTT; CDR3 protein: CASSYSQRGAVQPQHF
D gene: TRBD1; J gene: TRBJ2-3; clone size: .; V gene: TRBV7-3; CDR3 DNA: TGTGCCAGCAGCCGGTCGGGACAGGGCACAGATACGCAGTATTTT; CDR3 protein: CASSRSGQGTDTQYF
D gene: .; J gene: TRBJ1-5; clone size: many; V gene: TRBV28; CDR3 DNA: TGTGCCAGCAGTTTGGGGGCCGCTAGCAATCAGCCCCAGCATTTT; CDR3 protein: CASSLGAASNQPQHF
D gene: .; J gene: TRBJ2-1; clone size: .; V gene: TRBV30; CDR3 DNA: TGTGCCTGGACTCACTTGAGTTCCTACAATGAGCAGTTCTTC; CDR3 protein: CAWTHLSSYNEQFF
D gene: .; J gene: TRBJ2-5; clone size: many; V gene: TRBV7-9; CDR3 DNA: TGTGCCAGCAGCCTAGGGAGAATCAGGGATTCCCAAGAGACCCAGTACTTC; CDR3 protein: CASSLGRIRDSQETQYF
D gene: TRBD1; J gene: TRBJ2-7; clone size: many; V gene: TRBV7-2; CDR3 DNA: TGTGCCAGCAGCCCTCCCCTGAGGTCAGGGGGTTCCCACGAGCAGTACTTC; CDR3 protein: CASSPPLRSGGSHEQYF
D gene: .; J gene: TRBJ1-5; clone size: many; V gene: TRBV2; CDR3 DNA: TGTGCCAGCAGTGAATTCATAGGTAGCAATCAGCCCCAGCATTTT; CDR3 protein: CASSEFIGSNQPQHF
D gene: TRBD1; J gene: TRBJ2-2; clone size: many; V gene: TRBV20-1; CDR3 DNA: TGCAGTGCCCTGTATATACAGGGGTTTGCAGCGGCCGGGGAGCTGTTTTTT; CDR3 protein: CSALYIQGFAAAGELFF
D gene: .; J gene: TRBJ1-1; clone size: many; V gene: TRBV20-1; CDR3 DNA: TGCAGTGCTAGGGGCCATGGGCAGAACACTGAAGCTTTCTTT; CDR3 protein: CSARGHGQNTEAFF
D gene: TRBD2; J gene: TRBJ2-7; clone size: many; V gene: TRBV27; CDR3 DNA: TGTGCCAGTTCAAGCGGGAGGCACTACGAGCAGTACTTC; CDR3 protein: CASSSGRHYEQYF
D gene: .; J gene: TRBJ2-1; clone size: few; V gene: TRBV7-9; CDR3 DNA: TGTGCCAGCAGCTTTGGGGTTGGTTGGGTCAAGGGGTTCTTC; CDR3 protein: CASSFGVGWVKGFF
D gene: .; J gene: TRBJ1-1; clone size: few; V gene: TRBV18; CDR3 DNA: TGTGCCAGCTCACCACCCCAGGGTCGTGGAGCTTTCTTT; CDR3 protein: CASSPPQGRGAFF
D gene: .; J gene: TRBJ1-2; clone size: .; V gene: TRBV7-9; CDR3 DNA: TGTGCCAGCAGCTTAGATTGGCTCGGCTTTGACAGGAACTATGGCTACACCTTC; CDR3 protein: CASSLDWLGFDRNYGYTF
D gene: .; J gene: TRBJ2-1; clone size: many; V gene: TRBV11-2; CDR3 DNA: TGTGCCAGCAGCTTTAGGGCTATCAGCTCCTACAATGAGCAGTTCTTC; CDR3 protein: CASSFRAISSYNEQFF
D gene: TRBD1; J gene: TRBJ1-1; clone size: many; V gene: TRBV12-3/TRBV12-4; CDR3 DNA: TGTGCCAGCAGTCCACCACAGGGGGAGGCCGCTGAAGCTTTCTTT; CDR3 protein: CASSPPQGEAAEAFF
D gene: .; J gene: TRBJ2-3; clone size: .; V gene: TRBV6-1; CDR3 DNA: TGTGCCAGCAGTATCGACAGTTATGATAGCACAGATACGCAGTATTTT; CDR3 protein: CASSIDSYDSTDTQYF
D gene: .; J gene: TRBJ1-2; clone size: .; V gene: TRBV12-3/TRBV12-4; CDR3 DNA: TGTGCCAGCAGTTTTGGGACTAACTATGGCTACATCTTC; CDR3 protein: CASSFGTNYGYIF
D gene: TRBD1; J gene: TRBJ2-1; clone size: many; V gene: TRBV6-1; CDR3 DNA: TGTGCCAGCAGTGAAGCTAGGACAGGGAGGATAGCGGCTTTTCTAGAGCAGTTCTTC; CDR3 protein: CASSEARTGRIAAFLEQFF
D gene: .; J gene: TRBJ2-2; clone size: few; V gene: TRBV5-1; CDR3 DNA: TGCGCCAGCGCCAGGGGAAACACCGGGGAGCTGTTTTTT; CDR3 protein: CASARGNTGELFF
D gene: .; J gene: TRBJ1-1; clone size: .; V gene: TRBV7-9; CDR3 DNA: TGTGCCAGCAGCTTAGTTGGATTTGCGAACACTGAAGCTTTCTTT; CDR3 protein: CASSLVGFANTEAFF
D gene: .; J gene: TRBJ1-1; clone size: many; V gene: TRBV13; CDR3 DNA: TGTGCCAGCAGCGCCTTGAACACTGAAGCTTTCTTT; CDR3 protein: CASSALNTEAFF
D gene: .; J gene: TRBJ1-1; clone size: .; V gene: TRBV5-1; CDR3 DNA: TGCGCCAGCAGCTACGACGGGCAAGATCGAGGAGCTTTCTTT; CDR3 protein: CASSYDGQDRGAFF
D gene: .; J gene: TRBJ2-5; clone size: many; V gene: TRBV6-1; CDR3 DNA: TGTGCCAGCAGACCGACTAGTACGGAGACCCAGTACTTC; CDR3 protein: CASRPTSTETQYF
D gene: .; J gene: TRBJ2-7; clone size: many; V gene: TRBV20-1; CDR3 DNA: TGCAGTGCTAGAGATCTTTTTACCGAGCAGTACTTC; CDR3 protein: CSARDLFTEQYF
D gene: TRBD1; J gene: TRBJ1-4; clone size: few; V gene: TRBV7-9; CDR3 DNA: TGTGCCAGCAGCCTCGGACAGGGGCAAGGTGCAACTAATGAAAAACTGTTTTTT; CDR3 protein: CASSLGQGQGATNEKLFF